This TCR beta chain appears in the sequencing data of a study of cytomegalovirus exposure and HLA in healthy donors. In the study overall: A later analysis reported the same platform for the 90 to 150 validation repertoires and the roughly 700 first-cohort repertoires.

This table comes from immunoSEQ multiplex PCR, and its TCRdb copy is limited to in-frame clones, with some not included. The table shows 250,000 to 300,000 clones, with around 85% occurring only once. Study-wide results and caveats: Within the 120 or so validation repertoires, first-cohort TCR clusters tended to co-occur, according to a later analysis. TCR sequences were mostly rare, though some public TCRs occurred in many donors.

This CDR3 spans 15 amino acids. The trim removed 6 bases at V and 4 bases at J, leaving 7 bases unmatched. Germline loops: CDR1 MNHNS, CDR2 SASEGT. Worth noting for this clone: The antigen remains unidentified.

The specimen was PBMCs. This chain links TRBV6-1 with TRBJ2-7; 12 nucleotides align to TRBD1. The sequence was obtained from a woman between 18 and 29 years old in good health and CMV-seronegative. The CDR3 coding sequence is TGTGCCAGCAGAGAGGGGACAGGGGGCAGGTACGAGCAGTACTTC. Translated: CASREGTGGRYEQYF.